This TCR beta chain was retrieved from a study of blood T cell repertoires in COVID-19. Study in general: Sites in the United States, Italy and Spain provided acute and convalescent COVID-19 samples. Sources were T cells, B-cell-depleted T cells, or PBMCs; the material itself was cDNA or gDNA.

Germline loops: CDR1 DFQATT, CDR2 SNEGSKA (reference sequence). The V gene lost 5 bases and the J gene lost 6 bases, with 11 bases spanning the gap. The CDR3 consists of 11 residues. Followed longitudinally, the Seattle patients had been enrolled during active infection. Original processing methods: Amplification of reference gene primers provided the estimated nucleated cell counts. Assay used: immunoSEQ multiplex PCR; TCRdb lists only in-frame clones, some missing. V and J calls and clone size follow that table, whereas D and trimming were derived from the DNA. This sample has some 73,000 clones, with 65% to 90% found just once.

This receptor was taken from a man between 45 and 60 years old with COVID-19, enrolled during active disease. The rearrangement links TRBV20-1 to TRBJ2-7; D unclear. Sequences were obtained from peripheral blood. The CDR3 sequence: CSAFEEREQYF. The CDR3 DNA is TGCAGTGCTTTCGAGGAACGCGAGCAGTACTTC.